This T cell receptor beta chain was sequenced during a study of blood T cell repertoires in COVID-19. Overall study context: Samples came from the United States, Italy and Spain, spanning acute and convalescent COVID-19.

Germline V gives CDR1 SNHLY, CDR2 FYNNEI. The CDR3 totals 15 residues. Trimming shortened V by 6 bases and J by 0 bases, and 12 bases separated the two germline ends. Data came from immunoSEQ multiplex PCR; TCRdb stores just in-frame clones and leaves some out. This sample has some 180,000 clones, with roughly nine tenths found just once. The origin of this receptor is a man between 70 and 80 years old with active or convalescent COVID-19. The chain is built from TRBV2 and TRBJ1-5; no clear D. Source material: peripheral blood. This CDR3 reads CASSEQLSSNQPQHF. The CDR3 bases are TGTGCCAGCAGCGAACAGTTGTCTAGCAATCAGCCCCAGCATTTT.